The clone carrying this T cell receptor beta chain was seen ten or more times. Its antigen is undetermined. This specimen comes from a study of spatial heterogeneity in lung cancer. TCRdb used MiXCR to reprocess the 5' RACE reads, holding one entry per CDR3 protein. The sample consists of around 8,800 distinct CDR3 sequences, 4% to 6% of them appearing once. The time point denotes: sample taken at primary tumor resection. The ends lost 3 bases at V and 7 bases at J; junction bases unmatched: 9. The CDR3 runs to 16 residues. Germline V CDR1 and CDR2: SGHAT, FQNNGV. The study's findings and limits: Expanded intratumoral alpha and beta TCR counts tracked tumor mutation counts. Ubiquitous nonsynonymous mutations were tracked by counts of ubiquitous expanded TCRs, and regional ones by counts of regional expanded TCRs.

The receptor comes from a female donor with early-stage non-small cell lung cancer. The genes are TRBV11-2 and TRBJ2-2; 9 positions match TRBD2. The material sequenced was lung tumor tissue, taken at surgery. The CDR3 protein is CASSFEAGGPGGELFF. The CDR3 DNA follows: TGTGCCAGCAGCTTCGAGGCGGGAGGGCCTGGCGGGGAGCTGTTTTTT.